The 4 T cell receptor beta chains below were found in one sample sequenced in a study of shared clonotypes between healthy human individuals. The table came from immunoSEQ multiplex PCR; TCRdb's copy has only in-frame clones and leaves some out. The sample includes about 660,000 clones, 74% seen only once; the top ten take approximately 1.7%. The specimen sequenced was memory CD4+ T cells sorted from blood. The subset: CD45RA-negative fraction. These receptors were taken from a woman in her 30s in good health.

In this sample, this clone turned up once. V gene TRBV5-4 combines with J gene TRBJ1-2, with 7 positions matching TRBD1. The CDR3 contains 13 residues. CDR1 is SGHNT, CDR2 YYREEE, per germline (reference sequence). Losses at the gene ends were 2 bases for V and 5 bases for J; bases not matched to a gene: 3. The CDR3 spells CASSFGQEYGYTF. The CDR3 nucleotides are TGTGCCAGCAGCTTTGGACAGGAATATGGCTACACCTTC.

The J gene is TRBJ1-3, the V gene TRBV5-1; tentatively, D is TRBD1 (5 bases). CDR3 length equals 15 residues. Germline V CDR1 and CDR2: SGHRS, YFSETQ. Trimming shortened V by 1 base and J by 0 bases, and 8 bases separated the two germline ends. The CDR3 loop is CASSLQGTSGNTIYF. The CDR3 DNA follows: TGCGCCAGCAGCTTGCAAGGGACCTCTGGAAACACCATATATTTT.

The sample holds a few counts of this clone. One junction end does not reproduce the germline sequence, and a read error may be involved. The rearrangement uses TRBV2 and TRBJ2-7; D is unresolved. The CDR3 is 11 amino acids. Germline V gene sequence: CDR1 SNHLY, CDR2 FYNNEI. The CDR3 DNA sequence: TGTGCCAGCAGAGAAGATGGCGAGCAGTACTTC. Its translation: CASREDGEQYF.

This rearrangement joins TRBV2 to TRBJ2-3; the match to TRBD2 covers 10 bases. CDR1 and CDR2 (germline): SNHLY, FYNNEI. The CDR3 totals 15 residues. V shed 6 bases and J 7 bases; nucleotides not matched to a gene: 10. DNA of the CDR3: TGTGCCAGCAGACGGGAAGTAGCGGGAGGTAATACGCAGTATTTT. As protein: CASRREVAGGNTQYF. Drawing the rest from reference TRBV2 and TRBJ2-3, the complete variable domain is EPEVTQTPSHQVTQMGQEVILRCVPISNHLYFYWYRQILGQKVEFLVSFYNNEISEKSEIFDDQFSVERPDGSNFTLKIRSTKLEDSAMYFCASRREVAGGNTQYFGPGTRLTVL.